This TCR beta chain was retrieved from a study of cytomegalovirus exposure and HLA in healthy donors. This CDR3 comprises 12 residues. Germline lookup yields CDR1 MRHNA and CDR2 SNTAGT. Study observations and caveats: A later analysis showed HLA-associated TCR beta chains outstripping equally common others in clonal expansion. A later analysis linked a missense variant in DCLRE1C to the trimming of TCR beta V and J genes.

About this clone: Its antigen is unknown.

60 Vbeta and 13 Jbeta primers were used in PCR. Sequenced by immunoSEQ multiplex PCR; TCRdb stores in-frame clones only, minus some. This table has some 160,000 clones, about 78% appearing once. The material sequenced was PBMCs. This sequence originates from a man between 60 and 70 years old in good health and CMV-seronegative. The chain carries TRBV6-4 and TRBJ1-1; 9 bases are a match to TRBD1. The CDR3 here is CAKQGANTEAFF. The CDR3 DNA follows: TGTGCTAAACAGGGGGCTAACACTGAAGCTTTCTTT.